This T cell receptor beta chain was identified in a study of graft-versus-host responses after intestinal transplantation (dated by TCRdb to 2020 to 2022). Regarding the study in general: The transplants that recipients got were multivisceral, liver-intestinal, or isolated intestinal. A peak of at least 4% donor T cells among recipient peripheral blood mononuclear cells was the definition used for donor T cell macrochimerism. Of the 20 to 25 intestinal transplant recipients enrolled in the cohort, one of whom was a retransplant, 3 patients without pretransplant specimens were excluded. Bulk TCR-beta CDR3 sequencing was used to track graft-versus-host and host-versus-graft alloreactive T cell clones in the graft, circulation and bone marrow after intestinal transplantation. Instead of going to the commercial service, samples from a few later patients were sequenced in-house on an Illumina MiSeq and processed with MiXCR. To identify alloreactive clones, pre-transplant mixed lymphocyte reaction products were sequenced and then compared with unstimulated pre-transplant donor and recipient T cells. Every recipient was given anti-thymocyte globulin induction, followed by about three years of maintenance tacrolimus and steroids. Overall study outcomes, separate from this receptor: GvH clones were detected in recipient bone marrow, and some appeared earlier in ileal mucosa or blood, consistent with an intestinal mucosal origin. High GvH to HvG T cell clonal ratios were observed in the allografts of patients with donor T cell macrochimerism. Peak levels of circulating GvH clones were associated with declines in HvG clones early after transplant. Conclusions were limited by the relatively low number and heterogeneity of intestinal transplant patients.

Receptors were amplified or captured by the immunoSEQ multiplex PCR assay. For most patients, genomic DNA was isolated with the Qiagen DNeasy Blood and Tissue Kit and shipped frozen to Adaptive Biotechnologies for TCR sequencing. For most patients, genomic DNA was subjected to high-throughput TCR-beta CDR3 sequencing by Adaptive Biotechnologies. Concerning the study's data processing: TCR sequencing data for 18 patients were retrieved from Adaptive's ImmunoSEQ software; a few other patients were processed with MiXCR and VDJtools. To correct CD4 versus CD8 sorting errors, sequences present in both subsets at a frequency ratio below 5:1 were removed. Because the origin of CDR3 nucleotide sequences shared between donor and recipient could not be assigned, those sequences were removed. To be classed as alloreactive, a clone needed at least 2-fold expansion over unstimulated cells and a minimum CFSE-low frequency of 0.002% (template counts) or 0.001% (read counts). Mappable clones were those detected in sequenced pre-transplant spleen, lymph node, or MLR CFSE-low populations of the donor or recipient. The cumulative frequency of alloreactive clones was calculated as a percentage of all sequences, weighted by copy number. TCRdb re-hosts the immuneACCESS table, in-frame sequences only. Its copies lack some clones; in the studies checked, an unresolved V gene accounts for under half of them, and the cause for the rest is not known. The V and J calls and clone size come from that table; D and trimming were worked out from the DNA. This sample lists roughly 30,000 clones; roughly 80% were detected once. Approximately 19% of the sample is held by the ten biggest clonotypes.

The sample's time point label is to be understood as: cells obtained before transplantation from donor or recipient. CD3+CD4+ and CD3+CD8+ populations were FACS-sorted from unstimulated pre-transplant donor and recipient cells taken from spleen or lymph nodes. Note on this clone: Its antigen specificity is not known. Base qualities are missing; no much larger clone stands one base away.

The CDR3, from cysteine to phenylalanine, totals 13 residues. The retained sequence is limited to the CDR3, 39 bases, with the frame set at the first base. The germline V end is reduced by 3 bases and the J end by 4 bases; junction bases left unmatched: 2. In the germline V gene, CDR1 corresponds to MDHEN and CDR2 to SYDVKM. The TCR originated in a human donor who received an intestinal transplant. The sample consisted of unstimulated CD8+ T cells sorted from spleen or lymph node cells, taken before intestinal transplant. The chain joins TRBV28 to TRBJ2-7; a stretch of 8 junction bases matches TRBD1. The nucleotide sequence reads TGTGCCAGCAGTTTCAGACAGGGGTACGAGCAGTACTTC. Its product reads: CASSFRQGYEQYF.